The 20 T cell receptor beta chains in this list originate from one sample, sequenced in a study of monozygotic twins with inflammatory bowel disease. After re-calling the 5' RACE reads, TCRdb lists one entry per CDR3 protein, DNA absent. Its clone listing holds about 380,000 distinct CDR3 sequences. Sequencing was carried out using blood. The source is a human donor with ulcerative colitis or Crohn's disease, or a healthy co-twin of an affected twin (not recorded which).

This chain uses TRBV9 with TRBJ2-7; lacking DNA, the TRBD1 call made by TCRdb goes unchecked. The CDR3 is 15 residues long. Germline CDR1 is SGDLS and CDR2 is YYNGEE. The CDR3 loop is CASSGGQGPYYEQYF.

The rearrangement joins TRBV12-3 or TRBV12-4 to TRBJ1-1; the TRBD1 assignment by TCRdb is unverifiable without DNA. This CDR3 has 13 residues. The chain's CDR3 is CASSLRQGTEAFF.

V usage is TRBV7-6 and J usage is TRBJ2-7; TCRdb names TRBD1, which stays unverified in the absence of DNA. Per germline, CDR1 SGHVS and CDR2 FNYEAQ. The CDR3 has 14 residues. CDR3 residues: CASSSRLGHDEQYF.

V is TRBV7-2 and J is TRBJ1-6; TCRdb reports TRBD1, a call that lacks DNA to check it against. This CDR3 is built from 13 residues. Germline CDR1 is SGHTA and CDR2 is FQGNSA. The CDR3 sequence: CASSLDRGRPLHF.

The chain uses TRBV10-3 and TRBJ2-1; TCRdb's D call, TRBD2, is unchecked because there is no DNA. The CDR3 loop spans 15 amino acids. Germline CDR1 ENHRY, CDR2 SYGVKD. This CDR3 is CAISKTSGGLSEQFF.

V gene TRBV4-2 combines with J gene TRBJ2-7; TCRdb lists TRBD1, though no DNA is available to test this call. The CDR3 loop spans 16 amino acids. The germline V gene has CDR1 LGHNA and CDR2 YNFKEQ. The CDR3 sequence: CASSSGPGQSTYEQYF.

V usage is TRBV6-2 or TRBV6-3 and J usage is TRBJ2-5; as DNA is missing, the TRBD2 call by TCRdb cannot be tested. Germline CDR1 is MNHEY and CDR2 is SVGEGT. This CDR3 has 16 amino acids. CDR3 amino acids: CASRRLAGGPRETQYF.

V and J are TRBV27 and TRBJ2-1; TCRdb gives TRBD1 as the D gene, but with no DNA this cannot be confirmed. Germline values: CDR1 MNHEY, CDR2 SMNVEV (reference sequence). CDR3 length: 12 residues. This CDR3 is CASSPQGSEQFF.

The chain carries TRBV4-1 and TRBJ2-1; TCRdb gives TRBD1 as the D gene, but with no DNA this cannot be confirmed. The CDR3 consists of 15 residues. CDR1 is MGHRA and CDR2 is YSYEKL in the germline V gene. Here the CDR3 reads CASSLRDRSDNEQFF.

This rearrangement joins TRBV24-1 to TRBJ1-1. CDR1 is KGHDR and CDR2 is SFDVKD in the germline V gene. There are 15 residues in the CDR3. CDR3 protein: CATSHSDGLNTEAFF.

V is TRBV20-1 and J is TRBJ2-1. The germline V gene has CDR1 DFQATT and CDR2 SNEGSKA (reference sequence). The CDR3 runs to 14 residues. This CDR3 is CSASIESSYNEQFF.

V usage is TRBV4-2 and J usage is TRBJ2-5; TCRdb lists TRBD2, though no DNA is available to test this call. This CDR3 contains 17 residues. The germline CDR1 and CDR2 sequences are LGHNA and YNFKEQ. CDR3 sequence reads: CASSRRTSGGREETQYF.

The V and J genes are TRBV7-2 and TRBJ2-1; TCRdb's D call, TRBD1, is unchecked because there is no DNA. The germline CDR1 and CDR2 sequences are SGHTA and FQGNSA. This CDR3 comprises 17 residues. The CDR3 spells CASSSRDRGWDYNEQFF.

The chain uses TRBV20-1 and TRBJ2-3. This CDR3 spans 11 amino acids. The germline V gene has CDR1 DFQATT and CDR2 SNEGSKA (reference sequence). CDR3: CSATAGYTQYF.

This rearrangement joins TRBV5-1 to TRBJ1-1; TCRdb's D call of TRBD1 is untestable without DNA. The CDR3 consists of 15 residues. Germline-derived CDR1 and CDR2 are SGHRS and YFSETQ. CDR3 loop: CASSFTGQVGTEAFF.

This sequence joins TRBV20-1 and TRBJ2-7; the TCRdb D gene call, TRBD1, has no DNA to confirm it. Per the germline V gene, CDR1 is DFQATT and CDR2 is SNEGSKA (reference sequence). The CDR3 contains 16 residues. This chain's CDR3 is CSARDPGQGRSYEQYF.

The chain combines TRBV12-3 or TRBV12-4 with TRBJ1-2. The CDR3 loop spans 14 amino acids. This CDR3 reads CASSLEVVRYGYTF.

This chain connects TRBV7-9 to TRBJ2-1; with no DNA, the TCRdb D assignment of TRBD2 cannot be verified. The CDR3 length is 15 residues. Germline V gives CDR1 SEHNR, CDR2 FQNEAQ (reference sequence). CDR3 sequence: CASSDSGGAYNEQFF. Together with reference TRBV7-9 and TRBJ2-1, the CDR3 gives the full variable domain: DTGVSQNPRHKITKRGQNVTFRCDPISEHNRLYWYRQTLGQGPEFLTYFQNEAQLEKSRLLSDRFSAERPKGSFSTLEIQRTEQGDSAMYLCASSDSGGAYNEQFFGPGTRLTVL.

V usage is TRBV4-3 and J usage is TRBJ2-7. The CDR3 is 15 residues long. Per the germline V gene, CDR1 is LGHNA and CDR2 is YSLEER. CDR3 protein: CASSQDFVSSYEQYF.

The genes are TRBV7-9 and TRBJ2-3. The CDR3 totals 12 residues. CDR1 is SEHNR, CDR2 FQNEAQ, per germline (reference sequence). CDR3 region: CASSSFTDTQYF.